A single sample gave rise to the 8 T cell receptor beta chains below, sequenced in a study of T-cell reconstitution after alpha-beta-depleted transplantation in children. Researchers prepared the TCRbeta library using unique molecular identifiers, the study reports. TCRdb called the PCR reads again in MiXCR, with one record for every CDR3 protein. Among about 610,000 distinct CDR3 sequences listed, about 10% were seen once. Sequenced here: PBMCs from the stem cell graft donor, sampled from the stem cell graft. The receptors derive from a human donor who donated a stem cell graft to a child with acute myeloid leukemia.

In DNA form, the CDR3 reads TGCAGCGTTGCGACTCCGGCCGAGACCCAGTACTTC. Translation gives CSVATPAETQYF. The chain links TRBV29-1 to TRBJ2-5; D gene uncertain. The V end was cut by 4 bases, the J end by 5 bases, with 11 bases between. The germline gives CDR1 SQVTM, CDR2 ANQGSEA. The CDR3 sequence is 12 residues long. The full variable domain, with the rest looked up from reference TRBV29-1 and TRBJ2-5, is SAVISQKPSRDICQRGTSLTIQCQVDSQVTMMFWYRQQPGQSLTLIATANQGSEATYESGFVIDKFPISRPNLTFSTLTVSNMSPEDSSIYLCSVATPAETQYFGPGTRLLVL.

This clonotype was seen only a few times. The chain uses TRBV5-1 and TRBJ2-7; no definite D call. Trimming stripped 0 bases from V and 0 bases from J, with 10 bases between. Per germline, CDR1 SGHRS and CDR2 YFSETQ. The CDR3 has 15 amino acids. The chain's CDR3 is CASSLAGSYSYEQYF. Written as DNA, the CDR3 is TGCGCCAGCAGCTTGGCCGGCAGCTACTCCTACGAGCAGTACTTC.

The rearrangement uses TRBV5-1 and TRBJ2-7, with 11 nucleotides matching TRBD2. The V gene end was trimmed by 4 bases and the J gene end by 0 bases; junction bases not matched to a gene: 12. Germline V CDR1 and CDR2: SGHRS, YFSETQ. The CDR3 contains 18 residues. The CDR3 nucleotides are TGCGCCAGCAGCACGCAGGGACTAGCGGAAACCCGCTCCTACGAGCAGTACTTC. Translation gives CASSTQGLAETRSYEQYF.

The chain has TRBV5-1 and TRBJ2-3; D unresolved. The V gene lost 6 bases and the J gene lost 1 base, with 9 bases spanning the gap. Per the germline V gene, CDR1 is SGHRS and CDR2 is YFSETQ. The CDR3 is 13 residues long. The CDR3 spells CASTHPGTDTQYF. The CDR3 DNA follows: TGCGCCAGCACCCACCCTGGCACAGATACGCAGTATTTT. Supplemented by reference TRBV5-1 and TRBJ2-3, the full variable domain reads KAGVTQTPRYLIKTRGQQVTLSCSPISGHRSVSWYQQTPGQGLQFLFEYFSETQRNKGNFPGRFSGRQFSNSRSEMNVSTLELGDSALYLCASTHPGTDTQYFGPGTRLTVL.

The genes are TRBV21-1 and TRBJ2-5; no DNA check was done on the table's D call, TRBD2. TRBV21-1 is designated a pseudogene. This CDR3 comprises 17 residues. The DNA of the CDR3 is TGTGCCAGCAGCAAAGAAAGGCTAGCGGGAGTATACAAGACCCAGTACTTC. It specifies CASSKERLAGVYKTQYF.

This clonotype was found many times. The V call is TRBV7-2, the J call TRBJ2-2; 7 bases are shared with TRBD1. This CDR3 comprises 14 residues. The junction had 6 bases not matched to a gene; V was cut back by 5 bases and J by 6 bases. CDR1 is SGHTA, CDR2 FQGNSA, per germline. CDR3 residues: CASSAWQGAGELFF. DNA of the CDR3: TGTGCCAGCAGCGCCTGGCAGGGGGCCGGGGAGCTGTTTTTT.

This clonotype was detected only a few times. V gene TRBV28 combines with J gene TRBJ2-7; a weak D match, TRBD1 (5 bases). Germline V gene lookup returns CDR1 MDHEN and CDR2 SYDVKM. The CDR3 is 17 amino acids. V lost 3 bases and J lost 6, with 24 bases in between. This CDR3 reads CASSFLFRAQGLGEQYF. The CDR3 DNA reads as TGTGCCAGCAGTTTCCTCTTTCGTGCGCAGGGCTTAGGCGAGCAGTACTTC.

V usage is TRBV12-3 or TRBV12-4 and J usage is TRBJ1-1; D is unclear. The CDR3 length is 12 residues. Deletions cut 6 bases from V and 0 bases from J, with 5 bases between. CDR3 nucleotides: TGTGCCAGCAGGATAATGAACACTGAAGCTTTCTTT. Protein product: CASRIMNTEAFF.